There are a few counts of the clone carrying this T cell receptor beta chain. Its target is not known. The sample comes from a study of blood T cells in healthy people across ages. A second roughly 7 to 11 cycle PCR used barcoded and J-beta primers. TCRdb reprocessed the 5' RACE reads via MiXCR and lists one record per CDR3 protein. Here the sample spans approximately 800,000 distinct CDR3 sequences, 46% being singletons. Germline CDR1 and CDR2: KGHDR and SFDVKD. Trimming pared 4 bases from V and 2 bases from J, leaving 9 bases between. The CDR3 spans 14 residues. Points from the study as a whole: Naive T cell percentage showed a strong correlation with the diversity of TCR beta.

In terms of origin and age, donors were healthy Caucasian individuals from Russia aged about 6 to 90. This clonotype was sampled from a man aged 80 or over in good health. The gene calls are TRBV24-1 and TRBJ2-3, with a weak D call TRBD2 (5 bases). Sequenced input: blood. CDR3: CATSDTGNTDTQYF. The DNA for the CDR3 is TGTGCCACCAGTGACACCGGGAACACAGATACGCAGTATTTT.